The 23 T cell receptor beta chains below were found in one sample sequenced in a study of human T cells and chemical hapten exposure. TCRdb called the RACE reads again in MiXCR, with one record for every CDR3 protein. The data contain about 120,000 distinct CDR3 sequences, about 12% of them singletons. Time point: patch test 1, 2 weeks after DPC sensitization. The treatment is: therapeutic diphenylcyclopropenone sensitization with weekly scalp DPC. Source: whole blood, taken in connection with sensitization to the hapten diphenylcyclopropenone (DPC). The receptors were sampled from a woman aged 45-65 years with alopecia areata. Some clones in this sample may be carry-over from other donors' samples.

This clonotype was found many times. V is TRBV24-1 and J is TRBJ2-2; 8 bases are shared with TRBD1. The CDR3 has 15 amino acids. V lost 3 bases and J lost 3; bases outside the gene matches: 2. Germline V lookup: CDR1 KGHDR, CDR2 SFDVKD. The CDR3 loop is CATSDGTGYTGELFF. CDR3 nucleotides: TGTGCCACCAGTGATGGGACAGGCTACACCGGGGAGCTGTTTTTT.

The V and J genes are TRBV19 and TRBJ1-5; 7 positions agree with TRBD1. This CDR3 spans 17 amino acids. Germline V lookup: CDR1 LNHDA, CDR2 SQIVND (reference sequence). V was clipped by 6 bases and J by 4 bases; unmatched bases: 15. This chain's CDR3 is CASRPGTASAVNQPQHF. DNA of the CDR3: TGTGCCAGTAGACCTGGGACAGCCAGTGCCGTGAATCAGCCCCAGCATTTT.

The genes are TRBV7-2 and TRBJ2-5; a possible D gene is TRBD2 (5 bases). Germline values: CDR1 SGHTA, CDR2 FQGNSA. The CDR3 loop spans 13 amino acids. V lost 5 bases to trimming and J lost 0 bases, with 7 bases between them. DNA of the CDR3: TGTGCCAGCAGCCTGACTAACCAAGAGACCCAGTACTTC. Its translation: CASSLTNQETQYF.

CDR3: CASAQLLTNEKLFF. CDR3 nucleotide sequence: TGTGCCAGCGCACAGCTCCTTACTAATGAAAAACTGTTTTTT. V and J are TRBV28 and TRBJ1-4; D is unclear. V was trimmed by 8 bases and J by 2 bases, leaving 12 bases between them. Germline V gene data show CDR1 as MDHEN and CDR2 as SYDVKM. CDR3 length: 14 residues.

This clonotype has just a few counts. This rearrangement joins TRBV5-5 to TRBJ1-1; TRBD1 is a possible D gene (6 bases). Trimming pared 2 bases from V and 3 bases from J, leaving 8 bases between. The CDR3 sequence is 13 residues long. Germline CDR1 SGHKS, CDR2 YYEKEE (reference sequence). The CDR3 region is CASSFYRDTEAFF. In DNA, the CDR3 is TGTGCCAGCAGCTTTTACAGGGACACTGAAGCTTTCTTT.

The chain recombines TRBV3-1 with TRBJ1-5; D not certain. V lost 3 bases, J lost 7 bases, and 7 bases lay in between. The CDR3 is 12 residues long. The germline V gene has CDR1 LGHDT and CDR2 YNNKEL (reference sequence). The CDR3 region is CASSQSDQPQHF. CDR3 coding DNA: TGTGCCAGCAGCCAGTCGGACCAGCCCCAGCATTTT. Variable domain in full (rest from reference TRBV3-1 and TRBJ1-5): DTAVSQTPKYLVTQMGNDKSIKCEQNLGHDTMYWYKQDSKKFLKIMFSYNNKELIINETVPNRFSPKSPDKAHLNLHINSLELGDSAVYFCASSQSDQPQHFGDGTRLSIL.

The CDR3 here is CASSADRAKMNEQFF. In nucleotides, the CDR3 is TGTGCCAGCAGCGCCGACCGGGCTAAGATGAATGAGCAGTTCTTC. V is TRBV5-6 and J is TRBJ2-1; D uncertain. Germline CDR1 is SGHDT and CDR2 is YYEEEE. The V gene lost 4 bases and the J gene lost 7 bases, with 18 bases spanning the gap. The CDR3 spans 15 residues. Complete variable domain (other parts from reference TRBV5-6 and TRBJ2-1): DAGVTQSPTHLIKTRGQQVTLRCSPKSGHDTVSWYQQALGQGPQFIFQYYEEEERQRGNFPDRFSGHQFPNYSSELNVNALLLGDSALYLCASSADRAKMNEQFFGPGTRLTVL.

This chain uses TRBV6-2 or TRBV6-3 with TRBJ2-1; 13 bases are a match to TRBD2. CDR1 and CDR2 (germline): MNHEY, SVGEGT. The ends lost 3 bases at V and 4 bases at J; junction bases unmatched: 18. The length of the CDR3 is 21 residues. In DNA form, the CDR3 reads TGTGCCAGCAGTTATCGTCCCCGTCCCAGACTAGCGGGAGGCTTTTACAATGAGCAGTTCTTC. Its translation: CASSYRPRPRLAGGFYNEQFF.

At least ten counts were recorded for this clonotype. The V gene is TRBV2, the J gene TRBJ1-5; unclear D gene. CDR3 length: 13 residues. V was cut by 3 bases and J by 5 bases, with 8 bases left in between. Germline CDR1 and CDR2: SNHLY and FYNNEI. CDR3 residues: CASSDFEDQPQHF. CDR3 coding DNA: TGTGCCAGCAGTGATTTCGAGGATCAGCCCCAGCATTTT.

This clonotype was seen ten or more times. The chain uses TRBV6-5 and TRBJ2-6; either TRBD1 or TRBD2 may fit D (6 bases each). The CDR3 totals 18 residues. CDR1 is MNHEY and CDR2 is SVGAGI in the germline V gene. Deletions cut 6 bases from V and 3 bases from J, with 21 bases between. The CDR3 is CASRAPPGAGSGANVLTF. The CDR3 DNA reads as TGTGCCAGCAGAGCGCCCCCGGGGGCTGGTAGTGGGGCCAACGTCCTGACTTTC.

The sample holds a few counts of this clonotype. The genes are TRBV20-1 and TRBJ2-7; 11 bases match TRBD2. Losses at the gene ends were 2 bases for V and 5 bases for J; bases not matched to a gene: 5. CDR3 size: 14 residues. Germline CDR1 and CDR2: DFQATT and SNEGSKA (reference sequence). The CDR3: CSARRALAGDEQYF. The CDR3 bases are TGCAGTGCTAGAAGGGCACTAGCGGGAGACGAGCAGTACTTC.

This sequence joins TRBV28 and TRBJ2-7, with TRBD1 matching 9 bases. The trim removed 8 bases at V and 6 bases at J, leaving 14 bases unmatched. Germline V gene data show CDR1 as MDHEN and CDR2 as SYDVKM. The CDR3 loop spans 15 amino acids. The CDR3 bases are TGTGCCAGCGGCCGTCCCGGGACAGGGCAAGGCGAGCAGTACTTC. It translates to CASGRPGTGQGEQYF.

This clonotype has at least ten counts. The chain uses TRBV12-3 or TRBV12-4 and TRBJ2-7; D possibly corresponds to TRBD2 (6 bases). With 7 bases removed from V and 3 bases from J, the gap between germline ends came to 19 bases. The CDR3 is 15 amino acids. This chain's CDR3 is CASTVGQGGRYEQYF. The CDR3 DNA reads TGTGCCAGCACCGTAGGGCAGGGAGGCCGCTACGAGCAGTACTTC.

This clonotype was recorded a few times. The chain uses TRBV7-9 and TRBJ2-1, with 14 positions matching TRBD2. The V gene's germline CDR1 is SEHNR and CDR2 FQNEAQ (reference sequence). The junction had 15 bases not matched to a gene; V was cut back by 5 bases and J by 0 bases. The CDR3 is 21 residues long. DNA for the CDR3: TGTGCCAGCAGCATCCCTACGACTAGCGGGAGGGGTCTCAGCTCCTACAATGAGCAGTTCTTC. It specifies CASSIPTTSGRGLSSYNEQFF.

This clonotype was seen repeatedly, ten times or more. The chain links TRBV5-1 to TRBJ1-5; D ambiguous. Per germline, CDR1 SGHRS and CDR2 YFSETQ. This CDR3 has 13 amino acids. V lost 2 bases to trimming and J lost 4 bases, with 7 bases between them. This chain's CDR3 is CASSFEGNQPQHF. As DNA, the CDR3 is TGCGCCAGCAGCTTTGAAGGGAATCAGCCCCAGCATTTT.

The chain joins TRBV20-1 to TRBJ2-1; D tentatively fits TRBD1 or TRBD2 (5 bases each). V gave up 0 bases and J gave up 8 bases, with 14 bases separating them. Germline V CDR1 and CDR2: DFQATT, SNEGSKA (reference sequence). The CDR3 covers 14 residues. DNA of the CDR3: TGCAGTGCTAGAGATGGGGGTAGCGTGTATGAGCAGTTCTTC. Amino acids: CSARDGGSVYEQFF.

There are a few counts of this clonotype. The chain is built from TRBV7-6 and TRBJ2-2; D is undetermined. Deletions cut 1 base from V and 6 bases from J, with 9 bases between. This CDR3 spans 14 amino acids. Germline-derived CDR1 and CDR2 are SGHVS and FNYEAQ. DNA of the CDR3: TGTGCCAGCAGCTTAGACGCCGGACCCGGGGAGCTGTTTTTT. Its protein product is CASSLDAGPGELFF.

The chain links TRBV21-1 to TRBJ2-1; the table's D call of TRBD2 was not tested on the DNA. TRBV21-1 is designated a pseudogene. The CDR3 spans 19 residues. The CDR3 spells CASSSSRTSGLSSYNEQFF. CDR3 DNA sequence: TGTGCCAGCAGCAGTTCCCGGACTAGCGGGCTTAGCTCCTACAATGAGCAGTTCTTC.

This chain joins TRBV5-1 and TRBJ1-6; 9 bases match TRBD1. V trimming: 4 bases; J trimming: 8 bases; junction bases outside the gene matches: 4. This CDR3 spans 14 amino acids. Germline values: CDR1 SGHRS, CDR2 YFSETQ. The CDR3 region has the DNA TGCGCCAGCAGCCCGGGACAGGGCTATTCACCCCTCCACTTT. It specifies CASSPGQGYSPLHF.

V usage is TRBV5-6 and J usage is TRBJ2-3; no clear D. V was shortened by 3 bases and J by 0 bases, with 14 bases between the two germline ends. CDR1 SGHDT and CDR2 YYEEEE come from the germline V gene. The length of the CDR3 is 16 residues. The CDR3 nucleotides are TGTGCCAGCAGCTCCTGGACCTTAACGAGCACAGATACGCAGTATTTT. It specifies CASSSWTLTSTDTQYF. The full variable domain, its missing parts supplied by reference TRBV5-6 and TRBJ2-3, is DAGVTQSPTHLIKTRGQQVTLRCSPKSGHDTVSWYQQALGQGPQFIFQYYEEEERQRGNFPDRFSGHQFPNYSSELNVNALLLGDSALYLCASSSWTLTSTDTQYFGPGTRLTVL.

In its sample, this clonotype was seen many times. The V and J genes are TRBV7-9 and TRBJ2-3; 7 bases align to TRBD2. CDR1 and CDR2 from the germline V gene are SEHNR and FQNEAQ (reference sequence). The trim removed 5 bases at V and 3 bases at J, leaving 11 bases unmatched. The CDR3 is made up of 16 amino acids. CDR3 DNA: TGTGCCAGCAGCCCCCCTGCGGGAGTTGTAACAGATACGCAGTATTTT. This gives the protein CASSPPAGVVTDTQYF.

This clonotype was detected only once. The chain uses TRBV10-3 and TRBJ2-7, with 8 bases identical to TRBD1. The germline gives CDR1 ENHRY, CDR2 SYGVKD. The CDR3 loop spans 13 amino acids. With 2 bases clipped from V and 5 bases from J, the junction kept 2 bases outside the gene matches. The CDR3 DNA is TGTGCCATCAGTGAGGGACAGGGCCACGAGCAGTACTTC. It encodes CAISEGQGHEQYF.

Many counts were recorded for this clonotype. V usage is TRBV14 and J usage is TRBJ2-2; maybe TRBD1 (6 bases). V was clipped by 1 base and J by 6 bases, with 9 bases between them. CDR3 length: 14 amino acids. Per the germline V gene, CDR1 is SGHDN and CDR2 is FVKESK. The CDR3 region is CASSQAGAPGELFF. The CDR3 DNA reads TGTGCCAGCAGCCAAGCAGGGGCCCCCGGGGAGCTGTTTTTT.